The clone carrying this T cell receptor (beta chain) occurred many times. Its target is not known. This record belongs to a study of T cell repertoires in cytomegalovirus infection. Study-wide context: CMV infection and matching HLA type were both indicated by public TCR beta signatures. General study results and limits: Dominating the ex vivo response were HLA-C-restricted CMV-specific TCR beta clonotypes. Cumulative public TCR beta family frequency identified carriers of CMV plus the relevant HLA.

The CDR3 consists of 20 residues. Trimming at V came to 5 bases and at J to 1 base, leaving 13 bases not matched to a gene. CDR1 and CDR2 from the germline V gene are MNHNS and SASEGT. TCRdb re-analysed the reads in MiXCR, keeping a single row per CDR3 protein. The data show 200,000 to 300,000 distinct CDR3 sequences, roughly 15% seen once. This receptor was identified in a human donor in good health (CMV status not recorded). Some clones in this sample may be carry-over from other donors' samples. V usage is TRBV6-1 and J usage is TRBJ2-1; 14 nucleotides match TRBD2. The sample comprised PBMCs. CDR3 in DNA: TGTGCCAGCAGTCAAGGACTAGCGGGAGGCTTGATAGGATCCTACAATGAGCAGTTCTTC. Translation: CASSQGLAGGLIGSYNEQFF.